Listed here is a single T cell receptor beta chain. Its binding antigen is unknown. No quality values exist for individual bases; no much larger clone is one base distant. This sample is drawn from a study of cytomegalovirus exposure and HLA in healthy donors (dated by TCRdb to 2017 to 2019). About the investigation overall: An earlier analysis of about 530 of the donors reported roughly 300 Gb of sequence data and 117 million unique TCR beta sequences obtained from around 170 million T cells. Roughly 300 gigabases of sequencing data and approximately 84 million unique TCR sequences were included in an early release covering 550 to 650 HLA-typed donors. Among the roughly 410 genotyped donors, under 90% belonged to the genetic ancestry cluster associated with self-reported Caucasian donors. The study was designed to test whether signatures of past pathogen exposure could be identified by cataloging public T cell receptors. Using immunosequencing, the study profiled T cell repertoires from fewer than 700 subjects and related those repertoires to cytomegalovirus serostatus. In addition to the first cohort of 666 subjects, a separate validation cohort of approximately 110 different subjects was used. High-throughput TCR immunosequencing, statistical association of individual TCRs with disease status, and machine learning were combined to predict cytomegalovirus infection status. To study patterns of TCR occurrence, a later analysis re-analyzed previously published TCR beta repertoires from several hundred donors and added high-resolution HLA genotyping. The later analysis used no new phenotypic data to find candidate immune exposures, relying instead on TCR beta sequences and their occurrence across donors. To decide whether each TCR beta V gene segment behaved as functional or pseudogenic, an earlier analysis of approximately 590 of the donors relied on high-throughput TCR beta sequencing. Alongside the repertoire data, information on donor age, sex, ethnicity and CMV serostatus was compiled. In a later genetic analysis, genome-wide SNP genotypes for about three fifths of the roughly 670 donors were used, and that subset was treated as a discovery cohort. Every repertoire in the discovery cohort had been generated on one and the same sequencing platform. HLA typing covered class I and class II loci at four-digit resolution. The number of typed donors differed by locus: 629-630 for A, B, C, DRB1 and DQB1; 522 for DQA1; about 600 for DPA1; and around 490 for DPB1. A handful of DR-DQ haplotypes were handled as single units for association and clustering because linkage in the cohort was strong. Among some 410 genotyped donors of the cohort, an average of roughly 230,000 unique TCR beta nucleotide sequences was sequenced per donor, of which about 18% were non-productive.

The research as a whole found: In vitro tests confirmed that three of the cytomegalovirus-associated TCR beta chains recognize cytomegalovirus antigens. Linkage disequilibrium might explain the correlated functional status among segregating V segments, but an unknown experimental factor could not be excluded. The 87-base-pair reads could not distinguish some IMGT-functional V segments, including TRBV6-2 and TRBV6-3, so those segments were excluded. It was suggested by the authors that the approach could potentially be generalized to other disease states and immunological phenotypes. In a later analysis, some 18,000 TCR beta sequences were associated with specific HLA alleles at a false discovery rate of 0.05. A later analysis found that TCR association rates varied across HLA loci, with DRB1 alleles showing the most associated TCRs and HLA-C alleles the fewest. An earlier analysis of roughly 570 of the donors showed that most TCR beta V segments appeared in productive rearrangements either about 87% or about 30% of the time, which broadly matched IMGT annotations. Compared with the approximately 700-donor mean, donors in an Asian-associated ancestry cluster had fewer N-insertions in productive TCRs, according to a later genetic analysis. Because HLA typing was missing for some donors at each locus, association tests included only the typed subset. The earlier analysis of approximately 590 of the donors excluded fewer than 20 rarely observed V segments, including chromosome 9 orphons, because counts were too low. Strong co-occurrence of HLA alleles, especially DR and DQ, made assigning TCR associations to individual alleles difficult. A later analysis found that HLA-associated TCR beta chains were more clonally expanded and had lower generation probabilities than equally common non-associated chains. The only immune exposure information available for the cohort was CMV serostatus. According to a later analysis, parvovirus B19, influenza, CMV and Epstein-Barr virus appeared linked to several top co-occurrence clusters. According to a later analysis, most CMV-associated TCR beta chains appeared to be HLA-restricted, and the HLA associations seemed to be driven largely by CMV exposure. In a later genetic analysis, a missense DCLRE1C variant was associated with V-gene and J-gene trimming of TCR beta chains, and the association was replicated in an independent cohort. Most TCR sequences were seen in very few donors, while some public TCRs were found in many individuals. A further reported finding was that TCR beta sequences accurately predicted the HLA-A and HLA-B alleles for most subjects in the first cohort. Presence/absence analyses assumed roughly uniform sequencing depth across donors, an assumption that may not hold. The study gave a list of around 170 TCR beta chains associated with cytomegalovirus. The cohort was sequenced for TCR beta chains only, and without alpha or paired-chain data the features that could be detected were limited. A cluster of highly shared sequence variants was judged likely to represent a technical artifact of the sequencing pipeline. Cytomegalovirus status was reported to be diagnosed by the classifier with high specificity and sensitivity in both the original and validation cohorts.

In total, approximately 700 healthy bone marrow donors made up the cohort. At the time of sampling, all cohort members were nominally healthy, though unrecorded immune exposures were likely present. The donor was CMV seropositive and was included in the group of 250 to 300 seropositive cohort members. A peripheral blood sample was collected from each donor, and TCR beta sequencing was performed on peripheral blood mononuclear cells. Genomic DNA was extracted from the blood cell samples with the Qiagen DNeasy Blood Extraction Kit. Via the germline V gene (reference sequence), CDR1 is LNHDA and CDR2 SQIVND. The CDR3 holds 17 amino acids from the cysteine to the phenylalanine. Only the CDR3 DNA stays, 51 bases, in frame from base 1. V has 5 bases trimmed and J has 2 bases trimmed; junction bases matching no gene number 12. Library preparation used the immunoSEQ multiplex PCR assay. A mixture of 60 forward primers for TCR Vbeta segments and 13 reverse primers for TCR Jbeta segments was used in the multiplex PCR. A multiplex PCR assay on genomic DNA amplified the CDR3 region of rearranged TCR beta genes. The Illumina HiSeq System was used to sequence the amplified TCR beta libraries as 87-base-pair reads. The study's own analysis went as follows. Across the roughly 700 repertoires, a later analysis counted tens of millions of unique TCR beta chains, 9.5 million to 13 million of which were shared by at least two donors. Raw reads were error-corrected and collapsed into unique sequences by a nearest-neighbor algorithm in which closely related sequences were merged to remove PCR and sequencing errors. V, D and J gene segments were assigned by aligning CDR3 sequences to IMGT reference sequences. For a sequence to be retained, a match of at least six nucleotides to both a V gene segment and a J gene segment was required. A rearrangement was called productive if the CDR3 had no stop codons and remained in frame with V and J, and every other rearrangement was called non-productive. CDR3 was defined by IMGT convention, running from the second conserved V-encoded cysteine to the conserved J-encoded phenylalanine. In an earlier analysis of roughly 580 of the donors, sequences lacking an unambiguous match to a single V gene segment were excluded. In an earlier analysis of 450 to 700 of the donors, V segments were called functional above 56.7% productive rearrangements and were called segregating when the between-donor standard deviation exceeded 5%. A statistical classification framework was built to diagnose cytomegalovirus status from the catalog of TCR beta chain sequences. A later analysis assigned V and J genes by comparing TCR nucleotide sequences with IMGT/GENE-DB human TR gene sequences. The TCRdist pipeline was used in a later analysis to assign CDR3 sequences and most-parsimonious VDJ recombination scenarios. In a later analysis, each TCR beta chain was defined by its CDR3 amino acid sequence together with its V-gene family, and reads without a unique V-gene family were excluded. In a later analysis, 450 to 600 highly shared, low-generation-probability nucleotide sequences were removed to address suspected cross-contamination and a sequencing artifact. A later analysis calculated a clonal expansion index for each public chain from normalized within-repertoire ranks of inferred template counts. Generation probabilities in a later analysis came from a VDJ recombination model fitted to out-of-frame rearrangements, and those results were checked against IGoR. In a later analysis, hypergeometric tests were used to score TCR-TCR, TCR-HLA and TCR-CMV co-occurrence, with a repertoire-size bias correction applied to TCR pairs. A later analysis estimated false discovery rates by permuting HLA or CMV assignments 20 times. In a later analysis, co-occurring TCRs were grouped using DBSCAN, and TCRdist sequence similarity was added for clustering within HLA-allele-positive subsets. For co-occurrence clustering, repertoires with fewer than 30,000 or more than 120,000 public chains were excluded, along with a handful of repertoires with anomalous nucleotide sharing. The table comes from immuneACCESS by way of TCRdb, which keeps in-frame sequences with V and J called. Part of the clones is missing from these tables; in studies checked, under half for an unresolved V gene and the rest for unknown reasons. V, J and clone size reflect that table, while D and trimming were determined from the DNA. Counted in this sample were some 200,000 clones; 80% of them appeared once. The ten biggest clones cover 6.3% of the sample.

The specimen sequenced was PBMCs. The source of this sequence is a man in his forties or fifties in good health and CMV-seropositive. The chain is made from TRBV19 and TRBJ2-3; 8 bases in between match TRBD2. Read as DNA, the sequence is TGTGCCAGTAGTGCCCTAGGGGGGCGGGGGGTCACAGATACGCAGTATTTT. This translates into CASSALGGRGVTDTQYF.